This T cell receptor (beta chain) was identified during a study of blood T cell repertoires in COVID-19. Study details: PBMCs, B-cell-depleted T cells, or T cells were the source of the cDNA or gDNA that made up the material.

Original data processing: Nucleated cell number was recorded as an estimate derived from reference gene primer amplification. Assay used: immunoSEQ multiplex PCR; TCRdb lists only in-frame clones, some missing. The V and J calls and the clone size are those of that table, but D and trimming were determined from the DNA. The sample has 110,000 to 150,000 clones, approximately 82% seen once. Trimming pared 0 bases from V and 0 bases from J, leaving 11 bases between. The germline CDR1 and CDR2 sequences are LGHDT and YNNKEL (reference sequence). This CDR3 has 16 amino acids. This chain links TRBV3-1 (or the pseudogene TRBV3-2) with TRBJ1-1, with a tentative D call TRBD1 (6 bases). This receptor was taken from a man between 60 and 75 years old with active or convalescent COVID-19. Sequenced input: peripheral blood. DNA of the CDR3: TGTGCCAGCAGCCAAGAGTTGACAGGACTGAACACTGAAGCTTTCTTT. Amino acid sequence: CASSQELTGLNTEAFF.